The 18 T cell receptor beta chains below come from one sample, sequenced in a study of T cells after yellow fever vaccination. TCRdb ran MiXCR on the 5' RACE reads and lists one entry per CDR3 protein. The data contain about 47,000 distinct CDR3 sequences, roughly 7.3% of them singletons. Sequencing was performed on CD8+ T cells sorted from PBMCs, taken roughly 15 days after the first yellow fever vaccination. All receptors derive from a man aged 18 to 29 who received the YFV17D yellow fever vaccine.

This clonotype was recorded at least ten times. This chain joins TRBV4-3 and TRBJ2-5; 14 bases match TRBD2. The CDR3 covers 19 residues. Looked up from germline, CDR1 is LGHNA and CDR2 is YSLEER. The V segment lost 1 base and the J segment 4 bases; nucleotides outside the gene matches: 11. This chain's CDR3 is CASSQGTSGGKRGAETQYF. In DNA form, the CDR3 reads TGCGCCAGCAGCCAAGGGACTAGCGGGGGGAAACGTGGGGCAGAGACCCAGTACTTC.

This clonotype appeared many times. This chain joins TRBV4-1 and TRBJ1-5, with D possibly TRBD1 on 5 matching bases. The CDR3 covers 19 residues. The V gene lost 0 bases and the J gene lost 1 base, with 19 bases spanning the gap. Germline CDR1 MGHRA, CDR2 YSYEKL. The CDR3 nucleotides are TGCGCCAGCAGCCAAGAGTTCGTGGGGACCTATGTCAGCAATCAGCCCCAGCATTTT. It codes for CASSQEFVGTYVSNQPQHF.

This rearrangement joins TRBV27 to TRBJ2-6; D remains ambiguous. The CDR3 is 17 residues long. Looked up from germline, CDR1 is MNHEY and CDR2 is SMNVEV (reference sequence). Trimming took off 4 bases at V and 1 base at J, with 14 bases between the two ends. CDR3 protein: CASSSWAEVSGANVLTF. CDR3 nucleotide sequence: TGTGCCAGCAGTTCCTGGGCAGAGGTGTCTGGGGCCAACGTCCTGACTTTC.

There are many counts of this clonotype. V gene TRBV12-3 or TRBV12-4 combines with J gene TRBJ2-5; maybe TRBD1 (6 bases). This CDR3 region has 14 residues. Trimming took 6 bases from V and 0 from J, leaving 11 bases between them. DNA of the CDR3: TGTGCCAGCAGGCAAGACAGGTACCAAGAGACCCAGTACTTC. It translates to CASRQDRYQETQYF.

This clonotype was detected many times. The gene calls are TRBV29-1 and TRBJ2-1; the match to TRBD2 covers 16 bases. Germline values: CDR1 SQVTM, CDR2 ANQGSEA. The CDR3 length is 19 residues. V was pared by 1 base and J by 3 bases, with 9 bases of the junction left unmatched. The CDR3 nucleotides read TGCAGCGTTGAAGCGTCCGGGACTAGCGGGGGGGCACACTACAATGAGCAGTTCTTC. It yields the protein CSVEASGTSGGAHYNEQFF.

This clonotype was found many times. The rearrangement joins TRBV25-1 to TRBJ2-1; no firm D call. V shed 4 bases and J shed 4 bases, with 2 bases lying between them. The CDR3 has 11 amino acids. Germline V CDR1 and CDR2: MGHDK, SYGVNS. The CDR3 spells CASSGYNEQFF. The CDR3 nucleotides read TGTGCCAGCAGTGGGTACAATGAGCAGTTCTTC.

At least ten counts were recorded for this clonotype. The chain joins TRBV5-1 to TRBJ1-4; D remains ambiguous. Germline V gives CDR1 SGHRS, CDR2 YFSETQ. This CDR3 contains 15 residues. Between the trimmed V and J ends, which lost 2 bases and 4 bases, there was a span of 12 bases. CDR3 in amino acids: CASSFGRLLNEKLFF. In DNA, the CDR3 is TGCGCCAGCAGCTTCGGACGGCTACTTAATGAAAAACTGTTTTTT.

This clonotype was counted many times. The DNA for the CDR3 is TGTGCCAGCAGCGAGGGGACAGGGAATGAGCAGTTCTTC. As protein: CASSEGTGNEQFF. The chain has TRBV9 and TRBJ2-1; 9 positions agree with TRBD1. Per germline, CDR1 SGDLS and CDR2 YYNGEE. CDR3 size: 13 residues. V was clipped by 3 bases and J by 7 bases; unmatched bases: 2.

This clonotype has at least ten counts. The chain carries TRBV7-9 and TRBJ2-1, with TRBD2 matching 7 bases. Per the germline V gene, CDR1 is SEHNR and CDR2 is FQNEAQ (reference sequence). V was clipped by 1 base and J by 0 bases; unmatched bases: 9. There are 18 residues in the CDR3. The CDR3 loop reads CASSLVGSGRNSYNEQFF. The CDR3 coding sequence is TGTGCCAGCAGCTTAGTGGGTAGCGGGCGAAACTCCTACAATGAGCAGTTCTTC.

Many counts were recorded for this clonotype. CDR3 region: CASRPPNTGELFF. The CDR3 nucleotides read TGTGCCAGCAGACCTCCAAACACCGGGGAGCTGTTTTTT. The chain employs TRBV12-3 or TRBV12-4 and TRBJ2-2; no definite D call. V was cut by 6 bases and J by 2 bases, with 7 bases left in between. This CDR3 has 13 residues.

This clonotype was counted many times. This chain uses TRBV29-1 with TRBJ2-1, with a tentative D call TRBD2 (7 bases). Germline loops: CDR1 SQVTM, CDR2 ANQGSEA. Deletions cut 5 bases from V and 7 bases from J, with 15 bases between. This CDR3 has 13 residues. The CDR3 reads CSVWGGHGNEQFF. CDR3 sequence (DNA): TGCAGCGTTTGGGGGGGCCACGGGAATGAGCAGTTCTTC.

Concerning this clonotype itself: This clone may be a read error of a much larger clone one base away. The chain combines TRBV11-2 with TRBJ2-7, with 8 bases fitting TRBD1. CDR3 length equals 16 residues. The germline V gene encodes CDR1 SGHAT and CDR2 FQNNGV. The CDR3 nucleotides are TGTGCCGGCAGCTTGGGAAGGGACAGGATCCCCTACGAGCAGTACTTC. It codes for CAGSLGRDRIPYEQYF.

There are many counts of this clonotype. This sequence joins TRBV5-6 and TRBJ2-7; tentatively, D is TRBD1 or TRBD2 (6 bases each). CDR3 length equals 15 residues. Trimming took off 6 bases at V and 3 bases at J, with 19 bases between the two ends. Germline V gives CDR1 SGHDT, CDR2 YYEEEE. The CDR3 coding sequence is TGTGCCAGCACCTCGGAGGGGGGATTGGACTACGAGCAGTACTTC. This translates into CASTSEGGLDYEQYF.

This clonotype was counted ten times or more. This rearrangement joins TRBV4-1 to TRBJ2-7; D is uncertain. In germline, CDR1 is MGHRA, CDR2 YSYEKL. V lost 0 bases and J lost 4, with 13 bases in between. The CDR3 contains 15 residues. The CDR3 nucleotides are TGCGCCAGCAGCCAAGATGGAATAGAAAGTTACGAGCAGTACTTC. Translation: CASSQDGIESYEQYF.

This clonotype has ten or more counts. The CDR3 nucleotides read TGTGCCAGCAGTCCTCGCTCGGGTACCGGGGAGCTGTTTTTT. It encodes CASSPRSGTGELFF. This chain uses TRBV5-5 with TRBJ2-2; D not resolved. With 5 bases removed from V and 5 bases from J, the gap between germline ends came to 13 bases. The CDR3 is 14 amino acids. Germline CDR1 reads SGHKS; CDR2 reads YYEKEE (reference sequence).

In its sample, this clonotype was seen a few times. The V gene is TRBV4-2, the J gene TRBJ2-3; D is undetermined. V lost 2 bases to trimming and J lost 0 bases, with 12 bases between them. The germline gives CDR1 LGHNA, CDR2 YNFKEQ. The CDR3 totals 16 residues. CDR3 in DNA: TGTGCCAGCAGCCAACTGGGGTCAGGAAGCACAGATACGCAGTATTTT. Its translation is CASSQLGSGSTDTQYF.

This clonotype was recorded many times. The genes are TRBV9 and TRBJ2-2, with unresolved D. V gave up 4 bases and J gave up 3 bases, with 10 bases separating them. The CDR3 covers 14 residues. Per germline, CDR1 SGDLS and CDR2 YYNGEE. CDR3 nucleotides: TGTGCCAGCAGCCCCCGGTCGGACACCGGGGAGCTGTTTTTT. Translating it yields CASSPRSDTGELFF.

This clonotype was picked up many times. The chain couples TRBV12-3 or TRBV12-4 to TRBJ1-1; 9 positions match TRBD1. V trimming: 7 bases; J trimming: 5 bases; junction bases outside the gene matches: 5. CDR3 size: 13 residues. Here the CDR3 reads CASTRTGATEAFF. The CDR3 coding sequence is TGTGCCAGCACTCGGACAGGGGCAACTGAAGCTTTCTTT.